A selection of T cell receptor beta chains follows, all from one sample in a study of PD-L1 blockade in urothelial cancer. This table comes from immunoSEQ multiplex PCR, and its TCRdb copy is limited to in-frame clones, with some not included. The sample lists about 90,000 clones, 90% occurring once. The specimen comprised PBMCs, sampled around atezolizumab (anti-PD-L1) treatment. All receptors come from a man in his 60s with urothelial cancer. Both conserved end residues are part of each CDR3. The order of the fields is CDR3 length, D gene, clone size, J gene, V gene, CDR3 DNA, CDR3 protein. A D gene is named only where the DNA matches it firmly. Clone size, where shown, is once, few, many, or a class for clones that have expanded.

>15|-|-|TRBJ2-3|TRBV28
TGTGCCAGCAGTTTATGGGGACTGTCCACAGATACGCAGTATTTT
CASSLWGLSTDTQYF
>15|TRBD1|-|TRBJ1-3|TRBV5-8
TGTGCCAGCAGCTTGGGACAGGGGGCTGGAAACACCATATATTTT
CASSLGQGAGNTIYF
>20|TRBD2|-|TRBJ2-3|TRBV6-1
TGTGCCAGCAGTGAAAGGTCCGGGTCCACTAGCGGGGGGGCTGGGGATACGCAGTATTTT
CASSERSGSTSGGAGDTQYF
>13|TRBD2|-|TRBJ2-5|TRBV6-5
TGTGCCAGCAGTTACGGGGCGGGGGGGACCCAGTACTTC
CASSYGAGGTQYF
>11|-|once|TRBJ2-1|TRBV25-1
TGTGCCAGCACCGTAGCCAATGAGCAGTTCTTC
CASTVANEQFF
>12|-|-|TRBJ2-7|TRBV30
TGTGCCTCGAAGTCTAGTATCTCCGAGCAGTACTTC
CASKSSISEQYF
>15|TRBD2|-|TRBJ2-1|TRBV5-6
TGTGCCAGCAGCCTGGGACTAGCGGGAAACAATGAGCAGTTCTTC
CASSLGLAGNNEQFF
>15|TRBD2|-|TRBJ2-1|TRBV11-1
TGTGCCAGCAGCTTAGGGATAGCGGGAATACGAGAGCAGTTCTTC
CASSLGIAGIREQFF
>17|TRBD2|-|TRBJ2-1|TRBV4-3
TGCGCCAGCAGCCCCAGACTAGCGGGGGGCGAGGGGAATGAGCAGTTCTTC
CASSPRLAGGEGNEQFF
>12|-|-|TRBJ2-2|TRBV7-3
TGTGCCAGCAGCTTACCTAGCGGGGAGCTGTTTTTT
CASSLPSGELFF
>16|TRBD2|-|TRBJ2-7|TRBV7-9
TGTGCCAGCAGCGCCGTGATTAGCGGGGGGGCCTACGAGCAGTACTTC
CASSAVISGGAYEQYF
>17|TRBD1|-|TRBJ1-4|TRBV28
TGTGCCAGCAGTTCCACAGGGGGCCCGGCAACTAATGAAAAACTGTTTTTT
CASSSTGGPATNEKLFF
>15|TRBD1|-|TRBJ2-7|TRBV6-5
TGTGCCAGCAGTTACTCTGGACAGGGTTTTTACGAGCAGTACTTC
CASSYSGQGFYEQYF
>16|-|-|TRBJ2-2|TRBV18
TGTGCCAGCTCACCACTTGGGGACTCCCACACCGGGGAGCTGTTTTTT
CASSPLGDSHTGELFF
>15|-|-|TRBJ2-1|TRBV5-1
TGCGCCAGCAGCTTGGAGGGGTCCTCCTACAATGAGCAGTTCTTC
CASSLEGSSYNEQFF
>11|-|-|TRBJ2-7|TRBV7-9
TGTGCCAGCAGCTTATCGTACGAGCAGTACTTC
CASSLSYEQYF
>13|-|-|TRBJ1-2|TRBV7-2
TGTGCCAGCAGCTCCGCAGGGCTCTATGGCTACACCTTC
CASSSAGLYGYTF
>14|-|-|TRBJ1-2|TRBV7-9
TGTGCCAGCAGCTTAGATACAGGATCAGATGGCTACACCTTC
CASSLDTGSDGYTF
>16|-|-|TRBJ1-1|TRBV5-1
TGCGCCAGCAGCCCGGAAGGGGGGGTCATGAACACTGAAGCTTTCTTT
CASSPEGGVMNTEAFF
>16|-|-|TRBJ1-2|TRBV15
TGTGCCACCAGCAGTCCAGGAGGGACCAACACCGGGGGCTACACCTTC
CATSSPGGTNTGGYTF
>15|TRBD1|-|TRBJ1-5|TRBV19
TGTGCCAGTAGTCTCGACAGGGGGAGCAATCAGCCCCAGCATTTT
CASSLDRGSNQPQHF
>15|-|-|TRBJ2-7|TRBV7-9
TGTGCCAGCAGCCTGTATCCGGGACAACTCTACGAGCAGTACTTC
CASSLYPGQLYEQYF
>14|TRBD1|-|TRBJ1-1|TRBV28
TGTGCCAGCACCCTTCGGACAGGGGTAACTGAAGCTTTCTTT
CASTLRTGVTEAFF
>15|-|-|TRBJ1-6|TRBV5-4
TGTGCCAGCAGCCCGGATGCCAGGGTAGGATCACCCCTCCACTTT
CASSPDARVGSPLHF
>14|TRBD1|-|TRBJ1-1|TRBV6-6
TGTGCCAGCAGACCGGGACAGGGTAGATCCGAAGCTTTCTTT
CASRPGQGRSEAFF
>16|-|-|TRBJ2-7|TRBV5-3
-
CATARGGGYNCYEQYF
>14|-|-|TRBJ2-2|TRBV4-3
TGCGCCAGCAGCCGTTCGTTTAACACCGGGGAGCTGTTTTTT
CASSRSFNTGELFF
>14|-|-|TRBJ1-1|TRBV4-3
TGCGCCAGCAGCCAAGAGTTCCAGATAACTGAAGCTTTCTTT
CASSQEFQITEAFF
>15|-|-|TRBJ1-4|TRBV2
TGTGCCAGCAGTGACAGGGTTCGTGCTAATGAAAAACTGTTTTTT
CASSDRVRANEKLFF
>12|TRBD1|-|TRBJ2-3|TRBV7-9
TGTGCCAGCAGCCCGGGGACAGGCGGGCAGTATTTT
CASSPGTGGQYF
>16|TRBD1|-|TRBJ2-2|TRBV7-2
TGTGCCAGCAGCTCACCGACAGGGTTTGGGACCGGGGAGCTGTTTTTT
CASSSPTGFGTGELFF
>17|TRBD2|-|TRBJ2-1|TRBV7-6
TGTGCCAGCAGCTTAGTTGGAGCGGGGGGCTCCTACAATGAGCAGTTCTTC
CASSLVGAGGSYNEQFF
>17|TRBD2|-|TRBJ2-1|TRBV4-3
TGCGCCAGCAGCCAAGATTCCCAAGCGGGAGAGGGGAATGAGCAGTTCTTC
CASSQDSQAGEGNEQFF
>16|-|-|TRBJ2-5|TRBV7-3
TGTGCCAGCAGCTCCCGCGGGGGGAGGGGGCGAGAGACCCAGTACTTC
CASSSRGGRGRETQYF
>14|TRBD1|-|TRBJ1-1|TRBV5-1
TGCGCCAGCAGCTTGATGGACAGGGACACTGAAGCTTTCTTT
CASSLMDRDTEAFF
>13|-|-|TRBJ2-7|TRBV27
TGTGCCAGCAGGCGACAGGTAGACTACGAGCAGTACTTC
CASRRQVDYEQYF
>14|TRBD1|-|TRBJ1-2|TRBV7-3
TGTGCCAGCAGCTCCCAGGGGGCTGACTATGGCTACACCTTC
CASSSQGADYGYTF
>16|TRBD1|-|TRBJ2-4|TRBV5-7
TGTGCCAGCAGGCCCGGGACAGGGGTAGCCAAAAACATTCAGTACTTC
CASRPGTGVAKNIQYF
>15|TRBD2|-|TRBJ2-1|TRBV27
TGTGCCAGCAGCCCTTCCATGGGAGGGCCTGGTGAGCAGTTCTTC
CASSPSMGGPGEQFF
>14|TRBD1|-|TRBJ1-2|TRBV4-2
TGTGCCAGCAGCCAACAGACAGGGGCCTATGGCTACACCTTC
CASSQQTGAYGYTF
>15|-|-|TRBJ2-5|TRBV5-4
TGTGCCAGCAGTTATAGCGGAACGAACCAAGAGACCCAGTACTTC
CASSYSGTNQETQYF
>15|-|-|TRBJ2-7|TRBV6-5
TGTGCCAGCAGTTACTCCGCAGGGCGAACCTACGAGCAGTACTTC
CASSYSAGRTYEQYF
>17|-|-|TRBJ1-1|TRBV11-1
TGTGCCAGCAGTTCGGGACTCCGGGGAGGGGTAGAAACTGAAGCTTTCTTT
CASSSGLRGGVETEAFF
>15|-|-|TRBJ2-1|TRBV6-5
TGTGCCAGCAGCCCGTGGAGGAGCTCCTACAATGAGCAGTTCTTC
CASSPWRSSYNEQFF
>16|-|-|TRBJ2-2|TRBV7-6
TGTGCCAGCAGCCTTCCTGGCGGGGCTAACACCGGGGAGCTGTTTTTT
CASSLPGGANTGELFF
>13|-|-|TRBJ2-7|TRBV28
TGTGCCAGCGTTTCAGGACAGAGGACGGAGCAGTACTTC
CASVSGQRTEQYF
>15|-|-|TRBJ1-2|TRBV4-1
TGCGCCAGCAGCCAAGTACCAGGGACTAACTATGGCTACACCTTC
CASSQVPGTNYGYTF
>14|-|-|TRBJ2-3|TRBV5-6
TGTGCCAGCAGCTTGACGGAGCCCACAGATACGCAGTATTTT
CASSLTEPTDTQYF
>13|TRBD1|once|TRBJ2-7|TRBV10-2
TGCGCCAGTACCGGGACAGCTTCCTACGAGCAGTACTTC
CASTGTASYEQYF
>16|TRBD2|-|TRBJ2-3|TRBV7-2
TGTGCCAGCAGCTCCCGACTAGCGGGAAGGACAGATACGCAGTATTTT
CASSSRLAGRTDTQYF
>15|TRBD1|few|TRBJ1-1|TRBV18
TGTGCCAGCTCACCGAACGACAGGGGTGGTGCTGAAGCTTTCTTT
CASSPNDRGGAEAFF
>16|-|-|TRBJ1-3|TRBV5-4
TGTGCCAGCAGCCCCGGGGGAGGGGTTAGAGGAAACACCATATATTTT
CASSPGGGVRGNTIYF
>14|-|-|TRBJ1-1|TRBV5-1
TGCGCCAGCAGCTTCGGGGGATCGTCCACTGAAGCTTTCTTT
CASSFGGSSTEAFF
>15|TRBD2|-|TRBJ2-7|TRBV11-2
TGTGCCAGCAGCTTCGCTAGCGGGAGAGTCTACGAGCAGTACTTC
CASSFASGRVYEQYF
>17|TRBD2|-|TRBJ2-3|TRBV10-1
TGCGCCAGCAGTGAGAGGCCTAGCGGGCATACCACAGATACGCAGTATTTT
CASSERPSGHTTDTQYF
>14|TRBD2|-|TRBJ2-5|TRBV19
TGTGCCAGTAGGATTGGCGGGGGGGCGGAGACCCAGTACTTC
CASRIGGGAETQYF
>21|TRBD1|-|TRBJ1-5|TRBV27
TGTGCCAGCAGTTTGTCGGCACGGAGACAGGGCCTGCTCTTAAGCAATCAGCCCCAGCATTTT
CASSLSARRQGLLLSNQPQHF